Each of the 17 T cell receptor beta chains below was sequenced from the same sample in a study of blood T cell repertoires in COVID-19. Generated by immunoSEQ multiplex PCR, the TCRdb table keeps only in-frame clones and is missing some. The sample lists a few hundred thousand clones; just under 90% were seen once. Sequencing input: PBMCs or T cells enriched from blood (not recorded which). All receptors come from a woman aged 25 to 39 who had recovered from COVID-19.

The rearrangement uses TRBV13 and TRBJ1-2; 9 bases are a match to TRBD1. CDR1 is PRHDT, CDR2 FYEKMQ, per germline (reference sequence). This CDR3 has 13 amino acids. The V and J ends lost 5 bases and 10 bases, in that order; junction bases with no gene match: 8. In DNA, the CDR3 is TGTGCCAGCAGCCCGTGGGGACAGGGTGACTACACCTTC. It translates to CASSPWGQGDYTF.

The chain employs TRBV5-1 and TRBJ2-7, with 11 bases matching TRBD2. The germline CDR1 and CDR2 sequences are SGHRS and YFSETQ. V was pared by 0 bases and J by 0 bases, with 5 bases of the junction left unmatched. The CDR3 has 17 residues. CDR3 nucleotides: TGCGCCAGCAGCTTGGACACTAGCGGGAGCCGCTCCTACGAGCAGTACTTC. The encoded protein is CASSLDTSGSRSYEQYF. The variable domain in full, with the rest retrieved from reference TRBV5-1 and TRBJ2-7, is KAGVTQTPRYLIKTRGQQVTLSCSPISGHRSVSWYQQTPGQGLQFLFEYFSETQRNKGNFPGRFSGRQFSNSRSEMNVSTLELGDSALYLCASSLDTSGSRSYEQYFGPGTRLTVT.

The J gene is TRBJ1-1, the V gene TRBV6-5; 9 nucleotides align to TRBD1. This CDR3 region has 14 residues. V was clipped by 7 bases and J by 1 base; unmatched bases: 4. CDR1 MNHEY and CDR2 SVGAGI come from the germline V gene. The CDR3 here is CASTPGQGNTEAFF. The DNA of the CDR3 is TGTGCCAGCACCCCGGGACAGGGGAACACTGAAGCTTTCTTT.

This sequence joins TRBV4-2 and TRBJ1-2; D is unclear. The CDR3 consists of 15 residues. Trimming shortened V by 1 base and J by 2 bases, and 11 bases separated the two germline ends. Germline CDR1 and CDR2: LGHNA and YNFKEQ. The CDR3 is CASSQGEVGNYGYTF. Written as DNA, the CDR3 is TGTGCCAGCAGCCAAGGGGAGGTCGGCAACTATGGCTACACCTTC.

This chain links TRBV28 with TRBJ1-2, with TRBD1 as a possible D gene (6 bases). The germline V gene has CDR1 MDHEN and CDR2 SYDVKM. This CDR3 spans 16 amino acids. The V end was cut by 3 bases, the J end by 0 bases, with 14 bases between. The CDR3 sequence: CASSFWGTGTNYGYTF. The CDR3 coding sequence is TGTGCCAGCAGTTTTTGGGGCACAGGGACTAACTATGGCTACACCTTC.

The CDR3 is CASRWTGGSTGELFF. The DNA for the CDR3 is TGTGCCAGCAGATGGACAGGGGGGTCCACCGGGGAGCTGTTTTTT. The chain is built from TRBV6-5 and TRBJ2-2, with 10 bases matching TRBD1. Per the germline V gene, CDR1 is MNHEY and CDR2 is SVGAGI. V was pared by 6 bases and J by 4 bases, with 5 bases of the junction left unmatched. This CDR3 region has 15 residues.

This sequence joins TRBV19 and TRBJ1-2, with a tentative D call TRBD1 (6 bases). This CDR3 is 13 amino acids long. V lost 9 bases and J lost 5, with 16 bases in between. Germline V gives CDR1 LNHDA, CDR2 SQIVND (reference sequence). The CDR3 sequence is CARVIQGTYGYTF. The CDR3 nucleotides are TGTGCCAGGGTGATACAGGGAACATATGGCTACACCTTC.

The chain employs TRBV6-2 or TRBV6-3 and TRBJ2-7; the match to TRBD2 covers 9 bases. The CDR3 is 15 amino acids. J gave up 4 bases and V 0 bases, and 4 bases lay outside the gene matches. CDR1 is MNHEY and CDR2 is SVGEGT in the germline V gene. CDR3 nucleotides: TGTGCCAGCAGTTACTCGAGTAGCGGGGGATACGAGCAGTACTTC. Its protein is CASSYSSSGGYEQYF.

This rearrangement joins TRBV28 to TRBJ1-1; D remains ambiguous. This CDR3 has 13 amino acids. CDR1 is MDHEN, CDR2 SYDVKM, per germline. V lost 3 bases and J 0 bases, leaving 5 bases between the germline ends. The CDR3 region is CASSFPVNTEAFF. The CDR3 nucleotides read TGTGCCAGCAGTTTTCCGGTGAACACTGAAGCTTTCTTT.

The chain carries TRBV2 and TRBJ2-7; 9 nucleotides agree with TRBD2. V was pared by 5 bases and J by 3 bases, with 11 bases of the junction left unmatched. Germline CDR1 SNHLY, CDR2 FYNNEI. This CDR3 is built from 16 residues. CDR3: CASSNPSGGTSYEQYF. The CDR3 region has the DNA TGTGCCAGCAGTAATCCCAGCGGGGGGACGAGCTACGAGCAGTACTTC.

The chain joins TRBV19 to TRBJ1-5; the D gene is possibly TRBD1 (6 bases). Germline lookup yields CDR1 LNHDA and CDR2 SQIVND (reference sequence). The V end lost 8 bases, the J end lost 0 bases, and 20 bases lay between the germline ends. The CDR3 loop spans 17 amino acids. The CDR3 sequence is CASRAGVLGNSNQPQHF. For the CDR3, the DNA is TGTGCCAGTCGGGCAGGGGTCCTAGGAAATAGCAATCAGCCCCAGCATTTT.

The J gene is TRBJ1-4, the V gene TRBV19; D perhaps matches TRBD1 (6 bases). There are 13 residues in the CDR3. Per the germline V gene, CDR1 is LNHDA and CDR2 is SQIVND (reference sequence). V gave up 6 bases and J gave up 4 bases, with 9 bases separating them. The CDR3 bases are TGTGCCAGTAGGAGGACAGTTAATGAAAAACTGTTTTTT. It translates to CASRRTVNEKLFF.

The gene calls are TRBV4-1 and TRBJ2-7; no definite D call. Trimming removed 0 bases at V and 2 bases at J, with 11 bases between. The CDR3 consists of 15 residues. From germline, CDR1 is MGHRA and CDR2 YSYEKL. The CDR3 loop is CASSQEQEAPYEQYF. In nucleotides, the CDR3 is TGCGCCAGCAGCCAAGAACAAGAGGCCCCCTACGAGCAGTACTTC.

The chain employs TRBV7-2 and TRBJ2-5; a weak D match, TRBD2 (6 bases). The CDR3 totals 11 residues. V shed 6 bases and J shed 7 bases, with 9 bases lying between them. The germline gives CDR1 SGHTA, CDR2 FQGNSA. The CDR3 loop is CASSLGGTQYF. The CDR3 nucleotides read TGTGCCAGCAGTCTCGGGGGGACCCAGTACTTC.

This clone has just one count. The gene calls are TRBV7-3 and TRBJ2-3; the D is unclear. The germline V gene has CDR1 SGHTA and CDR2 FQGTGA. With 3 bases removed from V and 2 bases from J, the gap between germline ends came to 6 bases. This CDR3 has 13 residues. The CDR3 is CASSFRLTDTQYF. The CDR3 DNA sequence: TGTGCCAGCAGCTTTCGACTCACAGATACGCAGTATTTT.

The chain carries TRBV24-1 and TRBJ2-1, with D tentatively TRBD2 (7 bases). The CDR3 consists of 14 residues. With 7 bases removed from V and 6 bases from J, the gap between germline ends came to 15 bases. Germline values: CDR1 KGHDR, CDR2 SFDVKD. The CDR3 loop is CATSGGQKVNEQFF. The CDR3 nucleotides read TGTGCCACCAGCGGGGGGCAGAAGGTCAATGAGCAGTTCTTC.

This sequence joins TRBV10-3 and TRBJ2-7; 7 bases fit TRBD1. CDR3 length: 18 residues. Trimming removed 5 bases from V and 2 bases from J; junction bases left unmatched: 18. The germline V gene has CDR1 ENHRY and CDR2 SYGVKD. Here the CDR3 DNA reads TGTGCCATCAGTAGAACACAGGGGCGCGGCAGTATGGCCTACGAGCAGTACTTC. Residues: CAISRTQGRGSMAYEQYF.